The source of this T cell receptor beta chain is a study of blood T cell repertoires in COVID-19. On the study more broadly: Samples of COVID-19 (acute and convalescent) were obtained from the United States, Italy and Spain. Sample material is recorded as cDNA or gDNA derived from T cells, B-cell-depleted T cells, or PBMCs.

The CDR3 consists of 13 residues. V was trimmed by 4 bases and J by 3 bases, leaving 7 bases between them. Germline V gene sequence: CDR1 SNHLY, CDR2 FYNNEI. Authors' processing steps: Nucleated cell counts were estimated from reference gene primer amplification. Sequenced by immunoSEQ multiplex PCR; TCRdb stores in-frame clones only, minus some. That table supplies the V and J calls and clone size; D and trimming were determined from the DNA. The data contain 30,000 or so clones, less than 95% of them seen just once; the ten biggest clones take up less than 1.2%. The TCR comes from a man between 65 and 85 years old with active or convalescent COVID-19. The rearrangement joins TRBV2 to TRBJ2-1, with D possibly being TRBD2 (6 bases). Sequencing used peripheral blood. The CDR3 here is CASSAGVYNEQFF. The CDR3 nucleotides are TGTGCCAGCAGTGCGGGGGTCTACAATGAGCAGTTCTTC. Full variable domain (missing parts from reference TRBV2 and TRBJ2-1): EPEVTQTPSHQVTQMGQEVILRCVPISNHLYFYWYRQILGQKVEFLVSFYNNEISEKSEIFDDQFSVERPDGSNFTLKIRSTKLEDSAMYFCASSAGVYNEQFFGPGTRLTVL.